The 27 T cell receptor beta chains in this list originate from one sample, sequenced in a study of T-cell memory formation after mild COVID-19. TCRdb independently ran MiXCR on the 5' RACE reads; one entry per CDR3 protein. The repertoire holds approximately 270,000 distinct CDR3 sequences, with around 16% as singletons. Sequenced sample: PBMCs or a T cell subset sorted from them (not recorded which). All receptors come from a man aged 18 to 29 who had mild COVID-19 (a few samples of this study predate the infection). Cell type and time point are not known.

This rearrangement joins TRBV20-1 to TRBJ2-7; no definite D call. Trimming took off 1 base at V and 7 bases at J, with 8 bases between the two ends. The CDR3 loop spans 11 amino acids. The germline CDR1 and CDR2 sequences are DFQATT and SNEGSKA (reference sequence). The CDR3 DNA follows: TGCAGTGCTAGAGGGAGATCGGAGCAGTACTTC. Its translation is CSARGRSEQYF.

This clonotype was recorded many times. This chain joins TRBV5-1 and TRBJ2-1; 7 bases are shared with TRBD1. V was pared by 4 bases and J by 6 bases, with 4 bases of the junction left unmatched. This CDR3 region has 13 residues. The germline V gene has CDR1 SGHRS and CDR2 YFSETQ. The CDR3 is CASSTGQLNEQFF. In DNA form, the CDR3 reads TGCGCCAGCAGCACGGGACAGCTCAATGAGCAGTTCTTC.

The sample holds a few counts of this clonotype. CDR3 nucleotide sequence: TGTGCCAGCACCCCAGGGGCAGATGAAGAGACCCAGTACTTC. Translated: CASTPGADEETQYF. The chain recombines TRBV12-3 or TRBV12-4 with TRBJ2-5, with a tentative D call TRBD1 (6 bases). The CDR3 has 14 residues. V gave up 7 bases and J gave up 3 bases, with 15 bases separating them.

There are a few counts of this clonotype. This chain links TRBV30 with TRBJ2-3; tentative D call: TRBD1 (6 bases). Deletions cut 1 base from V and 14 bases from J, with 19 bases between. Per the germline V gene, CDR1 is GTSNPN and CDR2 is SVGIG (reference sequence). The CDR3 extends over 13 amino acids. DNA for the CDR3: TGTGCCTGGAGTGGCACGCTGGACAGCCCCCCGTATTTT. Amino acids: CAWSGTLDSPPYF.

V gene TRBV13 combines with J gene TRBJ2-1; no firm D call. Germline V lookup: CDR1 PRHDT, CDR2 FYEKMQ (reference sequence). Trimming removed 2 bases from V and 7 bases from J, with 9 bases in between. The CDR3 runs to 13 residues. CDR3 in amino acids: CASSLSLENEQFF. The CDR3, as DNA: TGTGCCAGCAGCTTATCTCTGGAAAATGAGCAGTTCTTC.

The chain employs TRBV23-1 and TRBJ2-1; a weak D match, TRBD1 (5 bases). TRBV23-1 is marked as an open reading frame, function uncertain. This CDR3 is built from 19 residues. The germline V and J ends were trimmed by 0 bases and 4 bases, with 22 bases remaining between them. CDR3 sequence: CASSQSKLGQGNLYNEQFF. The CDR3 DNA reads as TGCGCCAGCAGTCAATCAAAGCTCGGGCAGGGCAATCTTTACAATGAGCAGTTCTTC.

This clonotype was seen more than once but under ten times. The CDR3 bases are TGCAGCGTCCTAAGGACAGGAGTCTCCTACGAGCAGTACTTC. This gives the protein CSVLRTGVSYEQYF. The chain links TRBV29-1 to TRBJ2-7; 7 bases map to TRBD1. V trimming: 6 bases; J trimming: 0 bases; junction bases outside the gene matches: 8. This CDR3 has 14 residues. CDR1 is SQVTM and CDR2 is ANQGSEA in the germline V gene.

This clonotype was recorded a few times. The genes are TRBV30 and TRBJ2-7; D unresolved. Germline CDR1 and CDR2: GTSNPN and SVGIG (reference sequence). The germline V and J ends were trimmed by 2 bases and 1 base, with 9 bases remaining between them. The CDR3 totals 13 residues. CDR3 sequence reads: CAWSRAPSYEQYF. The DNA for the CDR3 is TGTGCCTGGAGTCGGGCACCATCCTACGAGCAGTACTTC.

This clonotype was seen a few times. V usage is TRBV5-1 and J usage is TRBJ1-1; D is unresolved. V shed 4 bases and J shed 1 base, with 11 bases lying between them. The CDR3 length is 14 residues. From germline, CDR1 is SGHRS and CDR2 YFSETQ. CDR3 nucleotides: TGCGCCAGCAGCGCGGACGGCTCGAACACTGAAGCTTTCTTT. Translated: CASSADGSNTEAFF.

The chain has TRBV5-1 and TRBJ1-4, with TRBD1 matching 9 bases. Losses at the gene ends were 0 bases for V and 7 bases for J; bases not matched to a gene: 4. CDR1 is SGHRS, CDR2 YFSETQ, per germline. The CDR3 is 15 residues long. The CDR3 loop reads CASSLASTGGEKLFF. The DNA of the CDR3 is TGCGCCAGCAGCTTGGCCTCGACAGGGGGTGAAAAACTGTTTTTT.

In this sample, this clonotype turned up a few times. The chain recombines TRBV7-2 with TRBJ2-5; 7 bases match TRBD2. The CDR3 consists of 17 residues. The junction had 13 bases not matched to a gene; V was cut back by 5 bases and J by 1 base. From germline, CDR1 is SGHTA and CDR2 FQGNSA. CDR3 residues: CASSPTPLIAGQETQYF. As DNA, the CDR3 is TGTGCCAGCAGCCCCACCCCGCTGATAGCGGGCCAAGAGACCCAGTACTTC. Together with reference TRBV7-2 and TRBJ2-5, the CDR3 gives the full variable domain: GAGVSQSPSNKVTEKGKDVELRCDPISGHTALYWYRQSLGQGLEFLIYFQGNSAPDKSGLPSDRFSAERTGGSVSTLTIQRTQQEDSAVYLCASSPTPLIAGQETQYFGPGTRLLVL.

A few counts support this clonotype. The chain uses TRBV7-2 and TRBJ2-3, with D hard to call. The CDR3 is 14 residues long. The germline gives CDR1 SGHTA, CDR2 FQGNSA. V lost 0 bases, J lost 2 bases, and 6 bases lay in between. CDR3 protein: CASSLAPSTDTQYF. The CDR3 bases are TGTGCCAGCAGCTTAGCGCCATCCACAGATACGCAGTATTTT.

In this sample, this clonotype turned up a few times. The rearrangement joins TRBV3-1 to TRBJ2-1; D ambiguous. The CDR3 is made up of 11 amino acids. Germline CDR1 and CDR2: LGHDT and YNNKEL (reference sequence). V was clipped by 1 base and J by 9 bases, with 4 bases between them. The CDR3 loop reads CASSQGFEQFF. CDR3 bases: TGTGCCAGCAGCCAAGGTTTTGAGCAGTTCTTC.

The CDR3 loop is CSVPPGYTF. CDR3 DNA: TGCAGCGTTCCCCCTGGCTACACCTTC. This chain links TRBV29-1 with TRBJ1-2; D uncertain. Germline CDR1 is SQVTM and CDR2 is ANQGSEA. The CDR3 length is 9 residues. The germline V and J ends were trimmed by 5 bases and 7 bases, with 5 bases remaining between them.

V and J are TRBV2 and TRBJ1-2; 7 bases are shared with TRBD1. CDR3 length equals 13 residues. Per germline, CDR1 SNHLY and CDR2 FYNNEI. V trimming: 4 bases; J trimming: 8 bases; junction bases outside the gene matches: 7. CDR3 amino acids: CASSATGSGGYTF. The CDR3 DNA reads TGTGCCAGCAGTGCGACAGGGTCGGGGGGCTACACCTTC.

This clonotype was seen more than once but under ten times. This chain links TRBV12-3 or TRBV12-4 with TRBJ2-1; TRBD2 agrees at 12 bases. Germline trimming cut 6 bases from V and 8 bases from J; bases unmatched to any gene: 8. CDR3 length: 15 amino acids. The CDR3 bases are TGTGCCAGCAGCCGACTAGCGGGGGCAGACCATGAGCAGTTCTTC. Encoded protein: CASSRLAGADHEQFF.

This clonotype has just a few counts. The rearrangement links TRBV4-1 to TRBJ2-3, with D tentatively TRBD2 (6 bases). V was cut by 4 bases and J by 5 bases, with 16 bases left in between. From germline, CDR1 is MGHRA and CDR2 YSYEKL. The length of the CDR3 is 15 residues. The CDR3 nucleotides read TGCGCCAGCAGCCCGCGGGGAGCGGGTGGAGATACGCAGTATTTT. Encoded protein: CASSPRGAGGDTQYF.

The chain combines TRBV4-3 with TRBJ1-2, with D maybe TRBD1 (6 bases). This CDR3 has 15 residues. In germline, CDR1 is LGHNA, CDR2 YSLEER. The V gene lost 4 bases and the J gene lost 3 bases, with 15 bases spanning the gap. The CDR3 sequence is CASSRYRDGDYGYTF. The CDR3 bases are TGCGCCAGCAGCCGTTACAGGGATGGCGACTATGGCTACACCTTC.

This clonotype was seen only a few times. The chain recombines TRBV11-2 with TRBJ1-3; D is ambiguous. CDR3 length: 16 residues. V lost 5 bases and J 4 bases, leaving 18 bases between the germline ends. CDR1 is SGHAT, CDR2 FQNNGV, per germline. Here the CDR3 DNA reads TGTGCCAGCAGCCCTACAGTGGAGGCAGCGGGAAACACCATATATTTT. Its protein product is CASSPTVEAAGNTIYF.

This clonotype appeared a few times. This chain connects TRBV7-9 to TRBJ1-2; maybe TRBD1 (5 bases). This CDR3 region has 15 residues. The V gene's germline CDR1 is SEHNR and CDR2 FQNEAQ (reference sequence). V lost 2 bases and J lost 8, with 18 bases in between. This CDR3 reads CASSLLTGTARGYTF. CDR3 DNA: TGTGCCAGCAGCTTATTGACCGGGACCGCTAGAGGCTACACCTTC. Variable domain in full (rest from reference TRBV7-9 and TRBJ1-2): DTGVSQNPRHKITKRGQNVTFRCDPISEHNRLYWYRQTLGQGPEFLTYFQNEAQLEKSRLLSDRFSAERPKGSFSTLEIQRTEQGDSAMYLCASSLLTGTARGYTFGSGTRLTVV.

The CDR3, as DNA: TGTGCCAGCAGCGTAGTTGAGTGGGGCTACACCTTC. It codes for CASSVVEWGYTF. The chain uses TRBV9 and TRBJ1-2; D is unresolved. The CDR3 runs 12 residues. The ends were cut back, 0 bases at V and 8 bases at J, with 8 bases in the middle. Germline lookup yields CDR1 SGDLS and CDR2 YYNGEE.

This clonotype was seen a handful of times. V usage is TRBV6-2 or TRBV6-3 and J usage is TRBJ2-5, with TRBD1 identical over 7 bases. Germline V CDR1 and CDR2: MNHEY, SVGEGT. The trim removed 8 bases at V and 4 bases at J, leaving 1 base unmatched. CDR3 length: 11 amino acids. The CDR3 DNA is TGTGCCAGCGGACAGGTAGAGACCCAGTACTTC. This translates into CASGQVETQYF.

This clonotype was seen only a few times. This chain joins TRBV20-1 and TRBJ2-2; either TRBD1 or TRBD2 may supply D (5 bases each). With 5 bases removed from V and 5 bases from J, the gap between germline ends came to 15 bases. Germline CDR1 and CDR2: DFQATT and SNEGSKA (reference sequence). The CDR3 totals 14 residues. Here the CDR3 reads CSAGDGARTGELFF. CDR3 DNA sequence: TGCAGTGCTGGGGACGGGGCCCGGACCGGGGAGCTGTTTTTT.

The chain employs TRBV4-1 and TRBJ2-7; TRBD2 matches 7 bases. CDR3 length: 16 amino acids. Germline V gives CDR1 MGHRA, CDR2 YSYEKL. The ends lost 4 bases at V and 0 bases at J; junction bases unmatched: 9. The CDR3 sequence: CASSPWSAGSSYEQYF. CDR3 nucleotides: TGCGCCAGCAGCCCCTGGTCAGCGGGGAGCTCCTACGAGCAGTACTTC.

CDR3 DNA sequence: TGTGCCAGCAGCGTAGTCAAGGAAGGGGGCGAGCAGTACTTC. Translated, it gives CASSVVKEGGEQYF. The chain couples TRBV9 to TRBJ2-7; D perhaps matches TRBD1 (6 bases). The V gene lost 0 bases and the J gene lost 6 bases, with 13 bases spanning the gap. Germline lookup yields CDR1 SGDLS and CDR2 YYNGEE. This CDR3 is built from 14 residues.

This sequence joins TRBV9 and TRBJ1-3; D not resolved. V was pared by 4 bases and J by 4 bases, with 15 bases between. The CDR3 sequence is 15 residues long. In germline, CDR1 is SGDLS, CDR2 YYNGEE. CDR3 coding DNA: TGTGCCAGCAGCCGCTCCCGGGCGGCCGGAAACACCATATATTTT. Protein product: CASSRSRAAGNTIYF.

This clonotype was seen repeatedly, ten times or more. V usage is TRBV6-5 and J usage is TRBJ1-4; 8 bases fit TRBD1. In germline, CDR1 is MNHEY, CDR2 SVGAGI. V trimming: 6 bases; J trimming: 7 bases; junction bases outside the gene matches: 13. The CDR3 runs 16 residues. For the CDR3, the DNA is TGTGCCAGCAGACCCTCAGGGGGCGGAAATGGTGAAAAACTGTTTTTT. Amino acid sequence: CASRPSGGGNGEKLFF.